The present TCR beta chain was sequenced within a study of CD8+ T cells in alopecia areata. Study background: Percent of scalp involved defined treated patients' severity scores.

Study outcomes and limitations: Clonality in lesional scalp, especially alopecia totalis/universalis, exceeded that of normal scalp. When scalp samples are sequenced, resident alphabeta T cells of normal skin are also captured.

The treatment here: oral pan-JAK inhibitor, 5-10 mg twice daily. Individuals with alopecia areata gave both lesional scalp punch biopsies and peripheral blood for collection. Extracted from the samples, RNA was reverse transcribed into cDNA to serve as the sequencing template. Sequencing used immunoSEQ multiplex PCR; TCRdb keeps in-frame clones, though not all of them. This table has 200,000 to 250,000 clones, 50% to 70% appearing once. There are a few counts of this clone. Its antigen is as yet unknown. With 5 bases clipped from V and 0 bases from J, the junction kept 3 bases outside the gene matches. The CDR3 loop spans 15 amino acids. CDR1 is SGHTA and CDR2 is FQGNSA in the germline V gene.

This TCR came from a human donor with alopecia areata. The sample here was CD4+ T cells sorted from blood, taken at week 4, from a patient treated with tofacitinib. The chain recombines TRBV7-2 with TRBJ2-3, with 9 bases identical to TRBD1. The CDR3, as DNA: TGTGCCAGCAGCCGGGACAGGGTTAGCACAGATACGCAGTATTTT. This gives the protein CASSRDRVSTDTQYF.